This TCR beta chain derives from a study of beta chain features in type 1 diabetes listed by TCRdb under 2018. Describing the broader study: No differences in mean age, gender distribution, total cell number or subset yield were found between patients and healthy donors. A total of 100 million to 140 million sorted cells were examined across all samples, and the number of cells per subset was strongly correlated with RNA yield. In the study, TCRB repertoires of sorted circulating CD4+ T cell subsets from recently diagnosed type 1 diabetes patients were compared with those of matched healthy donors. Naive and central memory subsets were obtained from all 30 or so donors, but regulatory and stem cell-like memory subsets were isolated from only 8 patients and about eight healthy donors. Overall study outcomes, separate from this receptor: Only small numbers of individuals were included in the HLA sub-analyses, which left unresolved whether HLA type had any influence on TCRB rearrangement. At VDJ recombination sites, type 1 diabetes patients had fewer insertions and more deleted nucleotides, which implies abnormalities in thymic rearrangement. Because cDNA rather than genomic DNA was sequenced, highly expressing activated cells could have been over-represented, although no difference in activation and CD3 levels was found between groups. PCR might favor shorter templates, but patient and control samples were amplified and corrected together, so any skew would affect both groups equally. Naive, central memory and regulatory TCRB repertoires appeared to be more alike among patients than among healthy donors. Type 1 diabetes patients showed a moderate but significant shortening of TCRB CDR3 length in all four CD4+ subsets.

From each donor, a single peripheral blood sample of about 100 mL on average was drawn into heparinised tubes. Naive, central memory, regulatory and stem cell-like memory CD4+ T cells were sorted on a BD FACSAria II using a panel including CD45RO, CCR7, CD25, CD127, CD95 and CD27. Purity was above 95% for every sorted population. PBMCs were isolated immediately by Lymphoprep density gradient centrifugation and stained directly without culture. To minimize batch effects, samples were stained and sorted in pairs, one healthy donor with one patient per experiment. CDR1 SGHNT and CDR2 YENEEA are derived from the germline V gene. Trimming removed 8 bases from V and 4 bases from J, leaving 18 bases between the germline ends. CDR3 length: 15 amino acids, cysteine to phenylalanine. CDR3 DNA only is kept here, 45 bases in frame from base 1. Worth noting for this clone: What antigen it recognizes has not been identified. One base away there is no much larger clone; base qualities are not given.

All of the isolated RNA was reverse transcribed with the High Capacity cDNA Reverse Transcription Kit, so expressed TCRB transcripts were sequenced. Deep immunoSEQ sequencing was applied to naive, central memory and regulatory T cell samples, giving an average of roughly 3.3 million total reads per sample. After sorted cells were lysed in RLT buffer, RNA was extracted with DNase-treated RNeasy Micro or Mini kits, with the choice depending on cell number. Each cell subset was processed separately to prevent cross-contamination, with patient and healthy donor samples processed together. TCRB sequences were amplified from cDNA with the immunoSEQ multiplex PCR, producing 87-bp fragments spanning the CDR3 region. The amplicons were sequenced using the Illumina HiSeq platform. The authors' analysis ran thus. PCR bias was corrected computationally using synthetic template baselines, and reads within Hamming distance 2 were collapsed, with unmergeable singletons discarded. Reads were aligned against IMGT so that V, D and J genes, CDR3 length and insertions or deletions at six rearrangement sites could be assigned. Within each subset, clonotype counts were normalized to sorted cell number, and only after that were true diversity and Gini coefficients computed with the tcR R package. Repertoire sharing was quantified using the overlap coefficient calculated on TCRB nucleotide sequences. Out-of-frame TCRB sequences from naive cells were analyzed to stand in for the pre-selection repertoire. TCRdb limited this immuneACCESS table to in-frame rearrangements with V and J called. A share of clones is missing; checked studies link under half to unresolved V genes, and the rest is unexplained. The V and J calls and clone size come from that table; D and trimming were worked out from the DNA. The sample contains 600,000 to 700,000 clones, around an eighth of them found a single time. The top ten constitute 0.095% to 0.15% of the sample.

The rearranged chain carries TRBV11-3 and TRBJ2-1, and possibly TRBD2, on 5 matching bases. Sample: naive CD4+ T cells from blood. The cell subset or site label for this specimen denotes: true naive CD4+ T cells. The clonotype comes from a man aged 25 to 40 with type 1 diabetes. The CDR3 has the sequence CASGKGAVGYNEQFF. The base sequence is TGTGCCAGCGGTAAGGGAGCGGTGGGATACAATGAGCAGTTCTTC.